These 29 T cell receptor beta chains share one sample of origin, sequenced in a study of blood T cell repertoires in COVID-19. Some clones are missing from TCRdb's copy, which holds only in-frame ones; the method was immunoSEQ multiplex PCR. The table records about 210,000 clones, around 80% of them present only once. Sequencing input: peripheral blood. All receptors come from a woman of 80 years or more with COVID-19, enrolled during active disease.

This chain joins TRBV14 and TRBJ2-4, with TRBD1 matching 10 bases. J was trimmed by 0 bases and V by 0 bases; bases with no gene match: 8. The CDR3 extends over 19 amino acids. Germline V lookup: CDR1 SGHDN, CDR2 FVKESK. The CDR3 protein is CASSQDRTGGNLAKNIQYF. CDR3 nucleotide sequence: TGTGCCAGCAGCCAAGACCGGACAGGGGGTAACTTAGCCAAAAACATTCAGTACTTC.

The sample holds one count of this clone. The genes are TRBV5-1 and TRBJ1-1; a weak D match, TRBD1 (6 bases). V lost 4 bases and J 12 bases, leaving 19 bases between the germline ends. Germline-derived CDR1 and CDR2 are SGHRS and YFSETQ. CDR3 length: 13 amino acids. The CDR3 here is CASSLGGDGDTFF. As DNA, the CDR3 is TGCGCCAGCAGCCTGGGTGGGGATGGGGACACTTTCTTT. The full variable domain, in which reference TRBV5-1 and TRBJ1-1 provide the parts outside the CDR3, is KAGVTQTPRYLIKTRGQQVTLSCSPISGHRSVSWYQQTPGQGLQFLFEYFSETQRNKGNFPGRFSGRQFSNSRSEMNVSTLELGDSALYLCASSLGGDGDTFFGQGTRLTVV.

CDR3 protein: CASSQDRLATTDTQYF. CDR3 nucleotides: TGCGCCAGCAGCCAAGATCGCCTAGCAACCACAGATACGCAGTATTTT. The chain carries TRBV4-1 and TRBJ2-3; TRBD2 might be the D (5 bases). The CDR3 is 16 residues long. Trimming cost V 0 bases and J 2 bases, with 12 bases left between them. Germline V lookup: CDR1 MGHRA, CDR2 YSYEKL.

This chain joins TRBV6-6 and TRBJ2-7, with D possibly being TRBD1 (5 bases). Trimming shortened V by 2 bases and J by 4 bases, and 9 bases separated the two germline ends. The CDR3 runs to 13 residues. Germline V gene lookup returns CDR1 MNHNY and CDR2 SVGAGI (reference sequence). The CDR3 sequence is CASSYLGAYEQYF. In nucleotides, the CDR3 is TGTGCCAGCAGTTACCTAGGGGCGTACGAGCAGTACTTC.

The gene calls are TRBV3-1 (or the pseudogene TRBV3-2) and TRBJ1-1; D perhaps matches TRBD1 (5 bases). The CDR3 has 15 amino acids. Trimming removed 4 bases from V and 5 bases from J, with 17 bases in between. Germline loops: CDR1 LGHDT, CDR2 YNNKEL (reference sequence). This chain's CDR3 is CASSPGATAGTEAFF. CDR3 DNA sequence: TGTGCCAGCAGCCCCGGCGCCACGGCAGGGACTGAAGCTTTCTTT.

The gene calls are TRBV19 and TRBJ1-1, with D possibly matching TRBD1 (6 bases). Trimming pared 9 bases from V and 6 bases from J, leaving 26 bases between. Germline lookup yields CDR1 LNHDA and CDR2 SQIVND (reference sequence). The CDR3 is 16 residues long. The CDR3 nucleotides are TGTGCCAGCTCAAACATTCGGCGGGGGGCGGCCTCTGAAGCTTTCTTT. Amino acids: CASSNIRRGAASEAFF.

CDR3 amino acids: CASSQQGNNQPQHF. The DNA of the CDR3 is TGTGCCAGCTCACAACAGGGGAACAATCAGCCCCAGCATTTT. V usage is TRBV18 and J usage is TRBJ1-5; 7 positions match TRBD1. This CDR3 comprises 14 residues. Germline CDR1 KGHSH, CDR2 LQKENI. V lost 4 bases and J lost 3; bases outside the gene matches: 3. The whole variable domain, filled in from reference TRBV18 and TRBJ1-5, reads NAGVMQNPRHLVRRRGQEARLRCSPMKGHSHVYWYRQLPEEGLKFMVYLQKENIIDESGMPKERFSAEFPKEGPSILRIQQVVRGDSAAYFCASSQQGNNQPQHFGDGTRLSIL.

The chain has TRBV19 and TRBJ1-2; D uncertain. Per the germline V gene, CDR1 is LNHDA and CDR2 is SQIVND (reference sequence). V lost 3 bases, J lost 2 bases, and 7 bases lay in between. CDR3 size: 13 residues. CDR3 protein: CASSIQLNYGYTF. The CDR3 DNA follows: TGTGCCAGTAGTATTCAGTTAAACTATGGCTACACCTTC.

This chain connects TRBV15 to TRBJ1-1; D is ambiguous. The V end was cut by 5 bases, the J end by 1 base, with 8 bases between. This CDR3 is 13 amino acids long. Germline CDR1 LNHNV, CDR2 YYDKDF (reference sequence). DNA of the CDR3: TGTGCCACCAGCGGGCAGCCGAACACTGAAGCTTTCTTT. Protein: CATSGQPNTEAFF. The variable domain in full, with the rest retrieved from reference TRBV15 and TRBJ1-1, is DAMVIQNPRYQVTQFGKPVTLSCSQTLNHNVMYWYQQKSSQAPKLLFHYYDKDFNNEADTPDNFQSRRPNTSFCFLDIRSPGLGDTAMYLCATSGQPNTEAFFGQGTRLTVV.

In this sample, this clone turned up once. This chain connects TRBV2 to TRBJ2-2; D gene ambiguous. V lost 5 bases, J lost 6 bases, and 7 bases lay in between. Germline V gene lookup returns CDR1 SNHLY and CDR2 FYNNEI. The CDR3 runs 12 residues. The CDR3 DNA follows: TGTGCCAGCAGTTACTACGCCGGGGAGCTGTTTTTT. Translating gives CASSYYAGELFF.

The chain is built from TRBV6-1 and TRBJ2-5; D call uncertain. The ends were cut back, 3 bases at V and 7 bases at J, with 18 bases in the middle. The CDR3 runs 15 residues. The germline V gene encodes CDR1 MNHNS and CDR2 SASEGT. The CDR3 here is CASSDGLTRPGTQYF. The CDR3 DNA follows: TGTGCCAGCAGTGATGGTCTGACCCGCCCGGGGACCCAGTACTTC.

V is TRBV3-1 (or the pseudogene TRBV3-2) and J is TRBJ1-1; 7 nucleotides align to TRBD1. J gave up 7 bases and V 3 bases, and 5 bases lay outside the gene matches. CDR3 length: 13 amino acids. Germline CDR1 reads LGHDT; CDR2 reads YNNKEL (reference sequence). The CDR3 loop is CASSQYRGFEAFF. Written as DNA, the CDR3 is TGTGCCAGCAGCCAGTACAGGGGATTTGAAGCTTTCTTT.

The CDR3 nucleotides are TGCGCCAGCAGCCGCCCTGGGACAGGGAACACTGAAGCTTTCTTT. Its translation: CASSRPGTGNTEAFF. The V gene is TRBV4-1, the J gene TRBJ1-1, with 8 bases that match TRBD1. Per germline, CDR1 MGHRA and CDR2 YSYEKL. V shed 4 bases and J 1 base; nucleotides not matched to a gene: 5. The CDR3 contains 15 residues.

This chain connects TRBV28 to TRBJ2-7; perhaps TRBD2 as D (6 bases). The germline CDR1 and CDR2 sequences are MDHEN and SYDVKM. Deletions cut 8 bases from V and 6 bases from J, with 11 bases between. The CDR3 runs to 11 residues. DNA for the CDR3: TGTGCCAGCGGGGGGTTCCCCGAGCAGTACTTC. This gives the protein CASGGFPEQYF.

This clone was counted a single time. The chain combines TRBV2 with TRBJ1-2, with D possibly being TRBD1 (5 bases). V was cut by 3 bases and J by 4 bases, with 12 bases left in between. The CDR3 covers 14 residues. CDR1 SNHLY and CDR2 FYNNEI come from the germline V gene. In DNA, the CDR3 is TGTGCCAGCAGTGATGGGGGGAGCATCTATGGCTACACCTTC. This translates into CASSDGGSIYGYTF.

This chain joins TRBV5-1 and TRBJ1-2; no firm D call. Germline CDR1 SGHRS, CDR2 YFSETQ. CDR3 length: 14 residues. V gave up 0 bases and J gave up 6 bases, with 12 bases separating them. The CDR3 DNA sequence: TGCGCCAGCAGCTTGGGTAACGGAGGCGATGGCTACACCTTC. Amino acid sequence: CASSLGNGGDGYTF.

V is TRBV18 and J is TRBJ1-1; 9 bases are a match to TRBD1. This CDR3 region has 13 residues. The germline gives CDR1 KGHSH, CDR2 LQKENI. With 5 bases clipped from V and 11 bases from J, the junction kept 9 bases outside the gene matches. CDR3 nucleotides: TGTGCCAGCTCAACCGGGACAGGGTTGGTCGCTTTCTTT. Translation: CASSTGTGLVAFF.

The chain uses TRBV4-1 and TRBJ1-1; D is unclear. The CDR3 is 13 residues long. Germline V gives CDR1 MGHRA, CDR2 YSYEKL. V shed 6 bases and J shed 3 bases, with 11 bases lying between them. CDR3 bases: TGCGCCAGCAGGAGAGGCCGGGACACTGAAGCTTTCTTT. Amino acids: CASRRGRDTEAFF.

J is TRBJ1-4 and V is TRBV19, with 8 bases identical to TRBD1. Germline V lookup: CDR1 LNHDA, CDR2 SQIVND (reference sequence). The CDR3 totals 15 residues. The J segment lost 12 bases and the V segment lost 4 bases, leaving 13 bases of the junction unmatched. CDR3 nucleotides: TGTGCCAGTAGTACGGCGGGCAGGGGGCGACTCGAACTGTTTTTT. Translated: CASSTAGRGRLELFF.

The rearrangement joins TRBV6-5 to TRBJ1-5; 7 bases align to TRBD1. The junction had 5 bases not matched to a gene; V was cut back by 8 bases and J by 7 bases. CDR1 is MNHEY, CDR2 SVGAGI, per germline. This CDR3 is built from 12 residues. CDR3 amino acids: CASPTGNQPQHF. The CDR3 bases are TGTGCCAGCCCGACAGGGAACCAGCCCCAGCATTTT.

The CDR3 DNA sequence: TGTGCCAGCAGCCCGACAGGGGGCGGTAACAATGAGCAGTTCTTC. Its translation: CASSPTGGGNNEQFF. The genes are TRBV5-6 and TRBJ2-1, with 10 bases aligning to TRBD1. Germline CDR1 SGHDT, CDR2 YYEEEE. CDR3 length equals 15 residues. V was pared by 4 bases and J by 5 bases, with 6 bases of the junction left unmatched.

This clone turned up a few times. CDR3 residues: CATSDGGTGIVGYTF. CDR3 DNA sequence: TGTGCCACCAGTGACGGTGGGACAGGGATTGTTGGCTACACCTTC. The chain joins TRBV24-1 to TRBJ1-2; 9 positions agree with TRBD1. Germline loops: CDR1 KGHDR, CDR2 SFDVKD. The CDR3 contains 15 residues. Unmatched junction bases numbered 9, after V lost 4 bases and J lost 7 bases.

The rearrangement uses TRBV25-1 and TRBJ1-2, with a weak D call TRBD1 (6 bases). Germline values: CDR1 MGHDK, CDR2 SYGVNS. V dropped 6 bases and J dropped 5 bases, with 22 bases sitting between them. This CDR3 comprises 16 residues. In nucleotides, the CDR3 is TGTGCCAGCAGCCCACGGAGGGGGAGGGGGGATTATGGCTACACCTTC. Translated, it gives CASSPRRGRGDYGYTF.

The V and J genes are TRBV2 and TRBJ1-1, with D perhaps matching TRBD1 (6 bases). The germline V gene has CDR1 SNHLY and CDR2 FYNNEI. The CDR3 runs to 13 residues. Trimming took off 8 bases at V and 0 bases at J, with 10 bases between the two ends. CDR3 sequence reads: CASLWDMNTEAFF. CDR3 coding DNA: TGTGCCAGCCTATGGGACATGAACACTGAAGCTTTCTTT.

The chain combines TRBV27 with TRBJ2-3; perhaps TRBD2 as D (5 bases). V was clipped by 4 bases and J by 2 bases, with 13 bases between them. Germline CDR1 reads MNHEY; CDR2 reads SMNVEV (reference sequence). The CDR3 is 15 amino acids. CDR3 sequence reads: CASSSLAGLTDTQYF. The CDR3 DNA reads TGTGCCAGCAGTTCGCTGGCGGGCCTCACAGATACGCAGTATTTT.

The gene calls are TRBV3-1 (or the pseudogene TRBV3-2) and TRBJ2-1; no definite D call. The CDR3 sequence is 12 residues long. V lost 7 bases and J lost 6, with 10 bases in between. In germline, CDR1 is LGHDT, CDR2 YNNKEL (reference sequence). In DNA, the CDR3 is TGTGCCAGCACCCGTAGAGGCAATGAGCAGTTCTTC. It encodes CASTRRGNEQFF.

This chain uses TRBV6-5 with TRBJ1-6; D not certain. Trimming took 3 bases from V and 5 from J, leaving 8 bases between them. From germline, CDR1 is MNHEY and CDR2 SVGAGI. This CDR3 contains 14 residues. The CDR3 region has the DNA TGTGCCAGCAGTTATACCGGTGATAATTCACCCCTCCACTTT. It encodes CASSYTGDNSPLHF.

This chain links TRBV5-1 with TRBJ2-3, with D tentatively TRBD1 (6 bases). CDR3 length: 14 residues. Germline values: CDR1 SGHRS, CDR2 YFSETQ. V lost 0 bases and J 4 bases, leaving 9 bases between the germline ends. Here the CDR3 reads CASSLGQVADTQYF. The CDR3 DNA reads TGCGCCAGCAGCTTGGGACAGGTGGCAGATACGCAGTATTTT.

The chain joins TRBV6-1 to TRBJ2-2, with TRBD2 matching 10 bases. The V gene's germline CDR1 is MNHNS and CDR2 SASEGT. CDR3 length: 16 residues. Trimming at V came to 0 bases and at J to 6 bases, leaving 4 bases not matched to a gene. The CDR3 coding sequence is TGTGCCAGCAGTGAAGCCCCTAGCGGGAGCGCCGGGGAGCTGTTTTTT. Amino acids: CASSEAPSGSAGELFF.